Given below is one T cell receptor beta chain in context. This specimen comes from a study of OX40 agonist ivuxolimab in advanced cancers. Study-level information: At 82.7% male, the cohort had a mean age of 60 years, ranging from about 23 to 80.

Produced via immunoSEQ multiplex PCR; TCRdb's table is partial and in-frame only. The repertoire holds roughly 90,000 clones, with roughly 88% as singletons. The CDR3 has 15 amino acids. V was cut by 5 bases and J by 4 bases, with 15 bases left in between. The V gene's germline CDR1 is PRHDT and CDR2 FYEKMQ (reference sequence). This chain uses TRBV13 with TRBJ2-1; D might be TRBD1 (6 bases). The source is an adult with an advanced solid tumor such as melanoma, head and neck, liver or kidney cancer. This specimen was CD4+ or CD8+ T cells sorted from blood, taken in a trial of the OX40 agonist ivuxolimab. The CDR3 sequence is CASSSRDNTYNEQFF. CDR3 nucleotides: TGTGCCAGCAGCAGCCGGGACAATACTTACAATGAGCAGTTCTTC.